This passage covers 13 T cell receptor beta chains from one sample sequenced in a study of vaccination effects on CD4 cells after COVID-19. TCRdb's copy holds only in-frame clones and misses some; the assay was immunoSEQ multiplex PCR. The sample shows approximately 50,000 clones, 79% of them seen only once. What these receptors recognize is not known. Sequencing followed a ViraFEST assay step that expanded antigen-specific CD4+ T cells with viral peptide pools. An approximately 10-day culture period preceded the isolation of CD4+ T cells. Vaccine recipients, nucleocapsid antibody negative, had no prior SARS-CoV-2 infection. The sample consisted of CD4+ T cells from PBMCs cultured with HCoV-OC43 spike peptides, taken before COVID-19 vaccination. Indicated subset: HCoV-OC43 spike overlapping peptide pool stimulation. These receptors were collected from a human donor who received a COVID-19 vaccine.

J is TRBJ2-5 and V is TRBV24-1; tentatively, D is TRBD2 (5 bases). CDR1 is KGHDR and CDR2 is SFDVKD in the germline V gene. The V end was cut by 2 bases, the J end by 7 bases, with 13 bases between. The CDR3 has 14 amino acids. The CDR3 sequence: CATSDSGGSGTQYF. CDR3 nucleotides: TGTGCCACCAGTGATTCGGGCGGGTCAGGGACCCAGTACTTC.

CDR3 sequence: CASSLGTGTYNEQFF. CDR3 bases: TGCGCCAGCAGCCTAGGGACAGGGACCTACAATGAGCAGTTCTTC. The chain combines TRBV5-1 with TRBJ2-1; TRBD1 agrees at 9 bases. The CDR3 is 15 amino acids. V gave up 4 bases and J gave up 2 bases; unmatched junction bases: 4. Germline assignment: CDR1 SGHRS and CDR2 YFSETQ.

The V call is TRBV15, the J call TRBJ1-4; D is uncertain. V was pared by 5 bases and J by 4 bases, with 14 bases between. The CDR3 length is 15 residues. CDR1 and CDR2 from the germline V gene are LNHNV and YYDKDF (reference sequence). CDR3 in amino acids: CATSAKFEDNEKLFF. The CDR3 DNA is TGTGCCACCAGCGCGAAGTTTGAAGATAATGAAAAACTGTTTTTT.

The chain combines TRBV24-1 with TRBJ2-1; 9 nucleotides agree with TRBD1. Germline-derived CDR1 and CDR2 are KGHDR and SFDVKD. With V trimmed by 5 bases and J by 6 bases, 4 bases remained unmatched. This CDR3 spans 14 amino acids. CDR3 amino acids: CATSGTGVGNEQFF. CDR3 nucleotides: TGTGCCACCAGTGGGACAGGGGTGGGCAATGAGCAGTTCTTC.

The V and J genes are TRBV19 and TRBJ1-4, with D possibly TRBD1 on 5 matching bases. This CDR3 comprises 16 residues. V was shortened by 2 bases and J by 0 bases, with 10 bases between the two germline ends. CDR1 is LNHDA, CDR2 SQIVND, per germline (reference sequence). For the CDR3, the DNA is TGTGCCAGTAGTATAAACAGGCTACCAACTAATGAAAAACTGTTTTTT. Translating it yields CASSINRLPTNEKLFF. The whole variable domain, filled in from reference TRBV19 and TRBJ1-4, reads DGGITQSPKYLFRKEGQNVTLSCEQNLNHDAMYWYRQDPGQGLRLIYYSQIVNDFQKGDIAEGYSVSREKKESFPLTVTSAQKNPTAFYLCASSINRLPTNEKLFFGSGTQLSVL.

The V gene is TRBV6-2 or TRBV6-3, the J gene TRBJ1-1; D call uncertain. The CDR3 runs 14 residues. CDR1 and CDR2 from the germline V gene are MNHEY and SVGEGT. Trimming cost V 6 bases and J 1 base, with 12 bases left between them. CDR3 loop: CASSPTGRNTEAFF. Written as DNA, the CDR3 is TGTGCCAGCAGCCCTACCGGGAGGAACACTGAAGCTTTCTTT.

V and J are TRBV24-1 and TRBJ2-3, with D unclear. The CDR3 runs to 14 residues. CDR1 and CDR2 (germline): KGHDR, SFDVKD. The ends were cut back, 9 bases at V and 2 bases at J, with 14 bases in the middle. DNA of the CDR3: TGTGCCACCGCAAGAGGCACTCTCACAGATACGCAGTATTTT. Its translation: CATARGTLTDTQYF.

This chain connects TRBV10-3 to TRBJ1-6; 9 bases line up with TRBD1. The J segment lost 11 bases and the V segment lost 6 bases, leaving 8 bases of the junction unmatched. This CDR3 contains 14 residues. Germline assignment: CDR1 ENHRY and CDR2 SYGVKD. The DNA of the CDR3 is TGTGCCATCAGGCGGACAGGGGAGGACGCACCCCTCCACTTT. As protein: CAIRRTGEDAPLHF.

The chain couples TRBV2 to TRBJ2-3, with 9 positions matching TRBD2. Germline CDR1 reads SNHLY; CDR2 reads FYNNEI. V shed 8 bases, J shed 0 bases, and the junction held 9 bases outside the gene matches. The CDR3 runs 16 residues. Written as DNA, the CDR3 is TGTGCCAGCGGCGGTGCTAGCGGGGTTAGCACAGATACGCAGTATTTT. This translates into CASGGASGVSTDTQYF.

The V and J genes are TRBV5-1 and TRBJ1-1, with a tentative D call TRBD1 (5 bases). This CDR3 region has 15 residues. Trimming shortened V by 2 bases and J by 5 bases, and 16 bases separated the two germline ends. The V gene's germline CDR1 is SGHRS and CDR2 YFSETQ. CDR3 residues: CASSFRARGETEAFF. In nucleotides, the CDR3 is TGCGCCAGCAGCTTTCGGGCCAGAGGGGAGACTGAAGCTTTCTTT. The full variable domain, its missing parts supplied by reference TRBV5-1 and TRBJ1-1, is KAGVTQTPRYLIKTRGQQVTLSCSPISGHRSVSWYQQTPGQGLQFLFEYFSETQRNKGNFPGRFSGRQFSNSRSEMNVSTLELGDSALYLCASSFRARGETEAFFGQGTRLTVV.

In this sample, this clone turned up a few times. V gene TRBV7-8 combines with J gene TRBJ1-6; no clear D. The germline CDR1 and CDR2 sequences are SGHVS and FQNEAQ. V was cut by 0 bases and J by 7 bases, with 10 bases left in between. The CDR3 covers 15 residues. The CDR3 spells CASSLAARVNSPLHF. The CDR3 nucleotides read TGTGCCAGCAGCTTAGCGGCCAGAGTAAATTCACCCCTCCACTTT.

The chain employs TRBV6-5 and TRBJ2-3; 8 bases match TRBD1. Trimming removed 6 bases from V and 0 bases from J; junction bases left unmatched: 5. The CDR3 spans 15 residues. Germline CDR1 reads MNHEY; CDR2 reads SVGAGI. This chain's CDR3 is CASRNRGESTDTQYF. As DNA, the CDR3 is TGTGCCAGCAGGAACAGGGGGGAGAGCACAGATACGCAGTATTTT.

This chain uses TRBV3-1 (or the pseudogene TRBV3-2) with TRBJ2-5; 7 bases fit TRBD1. V shed 6 bases and J 5 bases; nucleotides not matched to a gene: 9. Looked up from germline, CDR1 is LGHDT and CDR2 is YNNKEL (reference sequence). The length of the CDR3 is 14 residues. CDR3 coding DNA: TGTGCCAGCAGGGAGCTGGGGACAGCCGAGACCCAGTACTTC. Translated, it gives CASRELGTAETQYF.